The next 2 T cell receptor beta chains were all read from a single sample in a study of blood T cell repertoires in COVID-19. Generated by immunoSEQ multiplex PCR, the TCRdb table keeps only in-frame clones and is missing some. The sample includes approximately 34,000 clones, 80% to 95% of them seen just once. The material sequenced was peripheral blood. Receptor source: a man aged 60 to 69 with acute or convalescent COVID-19.

The rearrangement joins TRBV5-1 to TRBJ2-1, with 8 bases matching TRBD1. Germline V gene sequence: CDR1 SGHRS, CDR2 YFSETQ. Trimming took 1 base from V and 6 from J; bases not matched to a gene: 0. The CDR3 extends over 13 amino acids. CDR3 sequence (DNA): TGCGCCAGCAGCTTGACAGGGGGCAATGAGCAGTTCTTC. Translating gives CASSLTGGNEQFF.

The V gene is TRBV27, the J gene TRBJ1-2; 9 positions agree with TRBD1. The V gene end was trimmed by 0 bases and the J gene end by 4 bases; junction bases not matched to a gene: 6. Germline CDR1 MNHEY, CDR2 SMNVEV (reference sequence). This CDR3 is built from 16 residues. CDR3 sequence (DNA): TGTGCCAGCAGTTTATCCGGGACAGGGTTCGGCTATGGCTACACCTTC. Protein product: CASSLSGTGFGYGYTF.